This T cell receptor beta chain was observed in a study of T cells in Graves' hyperthyroidism and ophthalmopathy. Per the germline V gene, CDR1 is SGHVS and CDR2 is FQNEAQ. The CDR3 consists of 15 residues. The germline V and J ends were trimmed by 0 bases and 0 bases, with 8 bases remaining between them. General study findings and limits: Ophthalmopathy, as predicted by the model, came a median 6.5 months after the prediction. Most thyroid clonotypes that were expanded above 0.001 also turned up in blood.

From RNA transcripts, TCR beta CDR3 regions were amplified. During a first-round RT-PCR of the TCR CDR3, the HTBI primer set was used. TCRdb reprocessed the multiplex PCR reads with MiXCR, giving one entry per CDR3 protein. This table has some 800,000 distinct CDR3 sequences, about two fifths appearing once. This clonotype was detected ten times or more. Its specificity is unknown. The receptor's source is a man aged 18 to 29 with Graves' hyperthyroidism. The V gene is TRBV7-8, the J gene TRBJ1-1; D may be TRBD1 (6 bases). Input material: blood. CDR3 in DNA: TGTGCCAGCAGCTTAGCCAGGGACATGAACACTGAAGCTTTCTTT. Protein sequence: CASSLARDMNTEAFF.